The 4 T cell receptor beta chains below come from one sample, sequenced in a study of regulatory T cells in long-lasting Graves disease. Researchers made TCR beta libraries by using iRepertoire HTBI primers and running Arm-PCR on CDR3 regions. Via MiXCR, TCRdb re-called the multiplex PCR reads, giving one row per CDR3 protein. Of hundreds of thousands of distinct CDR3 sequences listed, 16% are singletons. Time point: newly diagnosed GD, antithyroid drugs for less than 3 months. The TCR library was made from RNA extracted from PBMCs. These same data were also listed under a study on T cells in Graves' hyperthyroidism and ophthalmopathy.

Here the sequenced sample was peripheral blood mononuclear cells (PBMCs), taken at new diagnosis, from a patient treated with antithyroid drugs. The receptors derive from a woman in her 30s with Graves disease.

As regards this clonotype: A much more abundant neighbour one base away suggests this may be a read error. CDR3 in DNA: TGTGCCAGCAGCTTCTCGAGGACCGCCTACAATGAGCAGTTCTTC. Protein product: CASSFSRTAYNEQFF. The rearrangement joins TRBV11-2 to TRBJ2-1, with unresolved D. Trimming cost V 3 bases and J 2 bases, with 11 bases left between them. CDR1 is SGHAT and CDR2 is FQNNGV in the germline V gene. The CDR3 is made up of 15 amino acids.

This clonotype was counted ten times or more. CDR3: CAIPPEAFF. CDR3 sequence (DNA): TGTGCCATTCCCCCTGAAGCTTTCTTT. The V gene is TRBV27, the J gene TRBJ1-1, with D unclear. Looked up from germline, CDR1 is MNHEY and CDR2 is SMNVEV (reference sequence). Trimming shortened V by 10 bases and J by 6 bases, and 6 bases separated the two germline ends. The CDR3 covers 9 residues.

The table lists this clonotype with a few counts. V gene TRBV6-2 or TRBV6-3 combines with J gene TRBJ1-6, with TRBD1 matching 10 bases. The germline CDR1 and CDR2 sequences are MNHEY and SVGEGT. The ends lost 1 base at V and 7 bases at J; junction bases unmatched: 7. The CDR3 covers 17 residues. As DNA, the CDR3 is TGTGCCAGCAGTTACTATGCCCCGGGACAGGGGAATTCACCCCTCCACTTT. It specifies CASSYYAPGQGNSPLHF.

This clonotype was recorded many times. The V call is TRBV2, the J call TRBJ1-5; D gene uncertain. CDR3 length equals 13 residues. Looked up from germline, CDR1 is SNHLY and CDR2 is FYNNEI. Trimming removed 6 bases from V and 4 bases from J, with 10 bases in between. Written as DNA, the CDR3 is TGTGCCAGCAGGTGGCAGATAAATCAGCCCCAGCATTTT. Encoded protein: CASRWQINQPQHF.